The 10 T cell receptor beta chains below were found in one sample sequenced in a study of graft-versus-host responses after intestinal transplantation. Measured with immunoSEQ multiplex PCR; TCRdb has only the in-frame clones, and not every one. The sample consists of about 19,000 clones, around 79% of them appearing once. The source was PBMCs, collected 14 days after transplant. The receptors come from a human patient who received an intestinal transplant, so some T cells may come from the graft donor.

The V call is TRBV4-1, the J call TRBJ2-7, with 9 nucleotides matching TRBD2. Trimming removed 4 bases from V and 0 bases from J; junction bases left unmatched: 4. CDR1 and CDR2 from the germline V gene are MGHRA and YSYEKL. There are 15 residues in the CDR3. For the CDR3, the DNA is TGCGCCAGCAGCCCTAGCGGGACCAACTCCTACGAGCAGTACTTC. Translating it yields CASSPSGTNSYEQYF.

The J gene is TRBJ2-7, the V gene TRBV5-1; possibly TRBD1 for D (7 bases). Trimming shortened V by 4 bases and J by 3 bases, and 14 bases separated the two germline ends. The CDR3 totals 14 residues. The germline V gene encodes CDR1 SGHRS and CDR2 YFSETQ. Here the CDR3 reads CASSLGGGNYEQYF. The CDR3, as DNA: TGCGCCAGCAGCCTTGGAGGGGGCAACTACGAGCAGTACTTC. Looking up the rest from reference TRBV5-1 and TRBJ2-7 gives the full variable domain: KAGVTQTPRYLIKTRGQQVTLSCSPISGHRSVSWYQQTPGQGLQFLFEYFSETQRNKGNFPGRFSGRQFSNSRSEMNVSTLELGDSALYLCASSLGGGNYEQYFGPGTRLTVT.

The chain uses TRBV5-6 and TRBJ2-7; 10 nucleotides line up with TRBD1. This CDR3 has 15 residues. The germline CDR1 and CDR2 sequences are SGHDT and YYEEEE. V trimming: 5 bases; J trimming: 3 bases; junction bases outside the gene matches: 8. The CDR3, as DNA: TGTGCCAGCAGTCTTGCGGGGACAGGGGTCTACGAGCAGTACTTC. Its translation: CASSLAGTGVYEQYF.

This rearrangement joins TRBV5-5 to TRBJ2-7; the match to TRBD2 covers 13 bases. The CDR3 has 20 residues. V dropped 0 bases and J dropped 3; count of bases not matched to a gene: 15. Germline V CDR1 and CDR2: SGHKS, YYEKEE (reference sequence). DNA of the CDR3: TGTGCCAGCAGCTTGGAAGGCTTAAGTGGACTAGCGGGGGTGGTCTACGAGCAGTACTTC. This codes for CASSLEGLSGLAGVVYEQYF.

CDR3 sequence reads: CASSLNDRTGAYGYTF. CDR3 nucleotide sequence: TGTGCCAGCAGCTTAAATGACCGGACAGGGGCCTATGGCTACACCTTC. V is TRBV7-9 and J is TRBJ1-2, with 9 bases matching TRBD1. The germline CDR1 and CDR2 sequences are SEHNR and FQNEAQ (reference sequence). Losses at the gene ends were 2 bases for V and 4 bases for J; bases not matched to a gene: 8. The CDR3 contains 16 residues.

This sequence joins TRBV11-2 and TRBJ2-2; perhaps TRBD2 as D (6 bases). V was cut by 4 bases and J by 1 base, with 10 bases left in between. In germline, CDR1 is SGHAT, CDR2 FQNNGV. The CDR3 length is 15 residues. The CDR3 spells CASSSDGGNTGELFF. The CDR3 DNA sequence: TGTGCCAGCAGCTCTGACGGGGGGAACACCGGGGAGCTGTTTTTT.

The chain joins TRBV5-6 to TRBJ1-5, with 9 nucleotides matching TRBD1. The germline V gene encodes CDR1 SGHDT and CDR2 YYEEEE. Losses at the gene ends were 2 bases for V and 4 bases for J; bases not matched to a gene: 7. The CDR3 is 16 residues long. CDR3 bases: TGTGCCAGCAGCTTCTCCCCGACAGGGGGGAATCAGCCCCAGCATTTT. Protein sequence: CASSFSPTGGNQPQHF.

This chain joins TRBV5-1 and TRBJ2-7; D perhaps matches TRBD1 (5 bases). The CDR3 consists of 14 residues. V was clipped by 1 base and J by 3 bases, with 11 bases between them. Per germline, CDR1 SGHRS and CDR2 YFSETQ. The CDR3 loop is CASSLSLTDYEQYF. The CDR3 DNA reads TGCGCCAGCAGCTTGTCGTTGACAGACTACGAGCAGTACTTC. The variable domain in full, completed from reference TRBV5-1 and TRBJ2-7, reads KAGVTQTPRYLIKTRGQQVTLSCSPISGHRSVSWYQQTPGQGLQFLFEYFSETQRNKGNFPGRFSGRQFSNSRSEMNVSTLELGDSALYLCASSLSLTDYEQYFGPGTRLTVT.

The J gene is TRBJ1-6, the V gene TRBV30; D not resolved. This CDR3 contains 14 residues. The V and J ends lost 0 bases and 8 bases respectively, with 11 bases between them. Germline CDR1 is GTSNPN and CDR2 is SVGIG (reference sequence). CDR3 bases: TGTGCCTGGAGTGTACCGGGAGGATATTCACCCCTCCACTTT. This gives the protein CAWSVPGGYSPLHF.

The J gene is TRBJ1-4, the V gene TRBV21-1. TRBV21-1 is annotated as a pseudogene. CDR3 length equals 14 residues. The CDR3 is CASSNDSLREKLFF. In nucleotides, the CDR3 is TGTGCCAGCAGCAACGACTCCTTAAGGGAAAAACTGTTTTTT.